The 15 T cell receptor beta chains below all came from one sample that was sequenced in a study of shared clonotypes between healthy human individuals. Clones were read by immunoSEQ multiplex PCR, and TCRdb kept only the in-frame ones, dropping some. The table includes 2 million to 2.5 million clones, approximately 93% detected once. The specimen was naive CD4+ T cells from PBMCs. Sample subset: CD45RA+ positively selected. Every receptor here comes from a man younger than 35 in good health. Some clones in this sample may be carry-over from other donors' samples.

The rearrangement links TRBV7-9 to TRBJ2-1; 11 bases agree with TRBD2. The V gene end was trimmed by 7 bases and the J gene end by 4 bases; junction bases not matched to a gene: 9. The CDR3 spans 16 residues. Germline lookup yields CDR1 SEHNR and CDR2 FQNEAQ (reference sequence). Here the CDR3 reads CASTPPGLAGYNEQFF. The CDR3 DNA reads as TGTGCCAGCACTCCCCCTGGACTAGCGGGTTACAATGAGCAGTTCTTC. Combining the CDR3 with reference TRBV7-9 and TRBJ2-1 gives the whole variable domain DTGVSQNPRHKITKRGQNVTFRCDPISEHNRLYWYRQTLGQGPEFLTYFQNEAQLEKSRLLSDRFSAERPKGSFSTLEIQRTEQGDSAMYLCASTPPGLAGYNEQFFGPGTRLTVL.

The rearrangement links TRBV27 to TRBJ1-5; D not resolved. Germline V gene data show CDR1 as MNHEY and CDR2 as SMNVEV (reference sequence). This CDR3 is built from 13 residues. The ends were cut back, 3 bases at V and 6 bases at J, with 9 bases in the middle. This chain's CDR3 is CASSLSQFQPQHF. The CDR3 region has the DNA TGTGCCAGCAGTTTGTCGCAGTTTCAGCCCCAGCATTTT.

This clone came up a few times. The chain uses TRBV9 and TRBJ1-1; D is undetermined. Germline V gives CDR1 SGDLS, CDR2 YYNGEE. This CDR3 has 14 residues. V gave up 0 bases and J gave up 10 bases, with 16 bases separating them. This CDR3 reads CASSVVTGSVGAFF. The CDR3 DNA sequence: TGTGCCAGCAGCGTAGTTACGGGTTCTGTAGGAGCTTTCTTT.

CDR3 DNA: TGTGCCAGCAGTTTATTGTGGGGCGGACAGCCCCAGCATTTT. Protein product: CASSLLWGGQPQHF. V and J are TRBV28 and TRBJ1-5; D might be TRBD1 (5 bases). Germline CDR1 reads MDHEN; CDR2 reads SYDVKM. V lost 1 base and J 7 bases, leaving 11 bases between the germline ends. CDR3 length: 14 amino acids.

The genes are TRBV6-1 and TRBJ1-1; a possible D gene is TRBD1 (5 bases). The V gene lost 5 bases and the J gene lost 11 bases, with 21 bases spanning the gap. This CDR3 region has 14 residues. Germline-derived CDR1 and CDR2 are MNHNS and SASEGT. The CDR3 loop reads CASSSTWDSLYAFF. The CDR3 bases are TGTGCCAGCAGTTCTACTTGGGACTCGCTATACGCTTTCTTT.

The count of this clone is one. The chain is built from TRBV9 and TRBJ1-2; D is possibly TRBD1 (5 bases). Trimming removed 4 bases from V and 0 bases from J, with 13 bases in between. The CDR3 runs 15 residues. CDR1 is SGDLS and CDR2 is YYNGEE in the germline V gene. CDR3 in DNA: TGTGCCAGCAGCCAGACAGTGCGAGCTAACTATGGCTACACCTTC. Translated: CASSQTVRANYGYTF.

The CDR3 loop reads CASSSQGAPLDTEAFF. CDR3 nucleotide sequence: TGCGCCAGCAGCTCGCAAGGGGCGCCCCTCGACACTGAAGCTTTCTTT. This rearrangement joins TRBV5-1 to TRBJ1-1; the D gene is possibly TRBD1 (5 bases). This CDR3 is built from 16 residues. The germline V gene encodes CDR1 SGHRS and CDR2 YFSETQ. V was trimmed by 3 bases and J by 3 bases, leaving 18 bases between them.

In its sample, this clone was seen a few times. V is TRBV10-1 and J is TRBJ1-1; D ambiguous. The V and J ends lost 0 bases and 1 base respectively, with 6 bases between them. This CDR3 comprises 14 residues. CDR1 and CDR2 (germline): WNHNN, SYGVQD (reference sequence). The CDR3 DNA reads as TGCGCCAGCAGTGAGTCGAGGTCGAACACTGAAGCTTTCTTT. It translates to CASSESRSNTEAFF.

The DNA of the CDR3 is TGTGCCAGCAGTCCCCTTTCGACATCAGAGACCCAGTACTTC. Its translation is CASSPLSTSETQYF. The chain employs TRBV6-1 and TRBJ2-5, with unresolved D. V dropped 5 bases and J dropped 4 bases, with 14 bases sitting between them. This CDR3 has 14 amino acids. Per germline, CDR1 MNHNS and CDR2 SASEGT.

The chain joins TRBV30 to TRBJ2-2; no firm D call. Germline CDR1 is GTSNPN and CDR2 is SVGIG (reference sequence). V was cut by 5 bases and J by 4 bases, with 11 bases left in between. This CDR3 region has 13 residues. The CDR3 loop reads CAWGVWGTGELFF. For the CDR3, the DNA is TGTGCCTGGGGGGTCTGGGGCACCGGGGAGCTGTTTTTT. Full variable domain (outside the CDR3, taken from reference TRBV30 and TRBJ2-2): SQTIHQWPATLVQPVGSPLSLECTVEGTSNPNLYWYRQAAGRGLQLLFYSVGIGQISSEVPQNLSASRPQDRQFILSSKKLLLSDSGFYLCAWGVWGTGELFFGEGSRLTVL.

The sample holds one count of this clone. The V gene is TRBV15, the J gene TRBJ2-1, with TRBD1 matching 8 bases. The CDR3 sequence is 15 residues long. Looked up from germline, CDR1 is LNHNV and CDR2 is YYDKDF (reference sequence). With V trimmed by 2 bases and J by 4 bases, 4 bases remained unmatched. The chain's CDR3 is CATSRKQGVYNEQFF. CDR3 bases: TGTGCCACCAGCAGAAAACAGGGGGTATACAATGAGCAGTTCTTC. The full variable domain, with the rest looked up from reference TRBV15 and TRBJ2-1, is DAMVIQNPRYQVTQFGKPVTLSCSQTLNHNVMYWYQQKSSQAPKLLFHYYDKDFNNEADTPDNFQSRRPNTSFCFLDIRSPGLGDTAMYLCATSRKQGVYNEQFFGPGTRLTVL.

The chain uses TRBV19 and TRBJ1-1; weak D call: TRBD1 (6 bases). The ends were cut back, 6 bases at V and 6 bases at J, with 14 bases in the middle. The germline CDR1 and CDR2 sequences are LNHDA and SQIVND (reference sequence). CDR3 length equals 13 residues. The CDR3 loop reads CASSGTGYPEAFF. The DNA for the CDR3 is TGTGCCAGTAGCGGTACAGGGTACCCTGAAGCTTTCTTT.

This chain joins TRBV5-1 and TRBJ2-7, with 10 nucleotides matching TRBD2. The length of the CDR3 is 16 residues. V trimming: 0 bases; J trimming: 5 bases; junction bases outside the gene matches: 8. The germline CDR1 and CDR2 sequences are SGHRS and YFSETQ. As DNA, the CDR3 is TGCGCCAGCAGCTTGGTATATCTAGCGGGAGCTCACGAGCAGTACTTC. Amino acids: CASSLVYLAGAHEQYF.

As regards this clone: Other nucleotide sequences in the sample specify the same CDR3. The chain couples TRBV28 to TRBJ1-1; the match to TRBD1 covers 11 bases. CDR3 length equals 15 residues. V lost 3 bases, J lost 7 bases, and 7 bases stayed unmatched. Looked up from germline, CDR1 is MDHEN and CDR2 is SYDVKM. As DNA, the CDR3 is TGTGCCAGCAGTTTGTCCCCCGGGACAGGGGGTGAAGCTTTCTTT. It specifies CASSLSPGTGGEAFF.

This chain joins TRBV19 and TRBJ2-7; weak D call: TRBD1 (6 bases). This CDR3 region has 14 residues. Looked up from germline, CDR1 is LNHDA and CDR2 is SQIVND (reference sequence). V lost 1 base and J 6 bases, leaving 13 bases between the germline ends. The CDR3: CASSIGRQAAEQYF. CDR3 sequence (DNA): TGTGCCAGTAGTATAGGGAGACAGGCAGCCGAGCAGTACTTC. Together with reference TRBV19 and TRBJ2-7, the CDR3 gives the full variable domain: DGGITQSPKYLFRKEGQNVTLSCEQNLNHDAMYWYRQDPGQGLRLIYYSQIVNDFQKGDIAEGYSVSREKKESFPLTVTSAQKNPTAFYLCASSIGRQAAEQYFGPGTRLTVT.